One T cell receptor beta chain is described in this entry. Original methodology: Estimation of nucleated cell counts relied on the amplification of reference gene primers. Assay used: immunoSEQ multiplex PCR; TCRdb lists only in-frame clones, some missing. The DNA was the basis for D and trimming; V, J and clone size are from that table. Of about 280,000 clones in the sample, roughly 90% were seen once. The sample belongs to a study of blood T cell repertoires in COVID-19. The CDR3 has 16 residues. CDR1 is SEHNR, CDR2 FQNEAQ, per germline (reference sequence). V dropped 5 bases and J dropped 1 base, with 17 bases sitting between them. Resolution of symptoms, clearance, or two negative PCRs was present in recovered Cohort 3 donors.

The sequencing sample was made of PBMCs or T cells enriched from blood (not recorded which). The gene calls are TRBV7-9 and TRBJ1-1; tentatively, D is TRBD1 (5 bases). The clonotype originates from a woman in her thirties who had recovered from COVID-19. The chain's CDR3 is CASSPAGPQANTEAFF. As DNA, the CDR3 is TGTGCCAGCAGCCCCGCTGGCCCACAGGCGAACACTGAAGCTTTCTTT.